This is a list of T cell receptor beta chains from one sample in a study of cytomegalovirus exposure and HLA in healthy donors. Some clones are missing from TCRdb's copy, which holds only in-frame ones; the method was immunoSEQ multiplex PCR. The table records about 58,000 clones, more than 90% of them present only once. Sequencing input: PBMCs. Source of these receptors: a man aged 18 to 30 in good health and CMV-seronegative. The conserved cysteine and the conserved F or W are not part of the CDR3 here. Fields, in order: J gene, V gene, clone size, CDR3 protein. Clone sizes are given selectively: once, few, many, or a class where the clone is expanded.

J gene: TRBJ2-2
V gene: TRBV27
clone size: NA
CDR3 protein: ASSLSWTNTGELF

J gene: TRBJ1-4
V gene: TRBV28
clone size: NA
CDR3 protein: ASSQYEKLF

J gene: TRBJ2-7
V gene: TRBV7-2
clone size: NA
CDR3 protein: ASSLEPSSVSLYEQY

J gene: TRBJ1-5
V gene: TRBV27
clone size: NA
CDR3 protein: ASSSLRSNQPQH

J gene: TRBJ1-4
V gene: TRBV7-3
clone size: NA
CDR3 protein: ASSLKGAGRGLPQTTNEKLF

J gene: TRBJ2-7
V gene: TRBV6-5
clone size: NA
CDR3 protein: ASSYGTGGFEYEQY

J gene: TRBJ1-1
V gene: TRBV5-6
clone size: NA
CDR3 protein: ASSSLQGGGTEAF

J gene: TRBJ2-1
V gene: TRBV28
clone size: once
CDR3 protein: ASSSPGQGAVNEQF

J gene: TRBJ2-6
V gene: TRBV10-3
clone size: NA
CDR3 protein: ALRQGHSGANVLT

J gene: TRBJ2-7
V gene: TRBV7-8
clone size: NA
CDR3 protein: ASSLSAGYEQY

J gene: TRBJ2-7
V gene: TRBV7-8
clone size: few
CDR3 protein: ASSLEIQVHEQY

J gene: TRBJ2-4
V gene: TRBV28
clone size: NA
CDR3 protein: ASRQGTKNIQY

J gene: TRBJ2-1
V gene: TRBV28
clone size: NA
CDR3 protein: ATGHLSLGQF

J gene: TRBJ2-5
V gene: TRBV27
clone size: NA
CDR3 protein: ASSTFGEQETQY

J gene: TRBJ2-1
V gene: TRBV2
clone size: once
CDR3 protein: ASSPSGSSYNEQF

J gene: TRBJ2-1
V gene: TRBV19
clone size: NA
CDR3 protein: ASSIRDRDNEQF

J gene: TRBJ2-2
V gene: TRBV5-1
clone size: NA
CDR3 protein: ASSSQGQNTGELF

J gene: TRBJ2-7
V gene: TRBV7-2
clone size: NA
CDR3 protein: ASSLTQREQY

J gene: TRBJ2-3
V gene: TRBV10-3
clone size: NA
CDR3 protein: ATGLESTDTQY

J gene: TRBJ2-7
V gene: TRBV19
clone size: NA
CDR3 protein: ASSISFGSSYEQY

J gene: TRBJ1-5
V gene: TRBV4-1
clone size: NA
CDR3 protein: ASSQGDRAGNQPQH

J gene: TRBJ2-1
V gene: TRBV6-5
clone size: NA
CDR3 protein: ASGERRWGEQF

J gene: TRBJ1-3
V gene: TRBV11-2
clone size: once
CDR3 protein: ASSLNGDSGNTIY

J gene: TRBJ2-4
V gene: TRBV5-1
clone size: few
CDR3 protein: ASSTTPGGGIQNIQY

J gene: TRBJ2-1
V gene: TRBV6-1
clone size: NA
CDR3 protein: ASSDQGASYNEQF

J gene: TRBJ1-3
V gene: TRBV2
clone size: NA
CDR3 protein: ASKDQGPVGNTIY

J gene: TRBJ1-1
V gene: TRBV5-1
clone size: NA
CDR3 protein: ASSGDLNTEAF

J gene: TRBJ2-3
V gene: TRBV28
clone size: NA
CDR3 protein: ASRLYRVGTDTQY

J gene: TRBJ2-3
V gene: TRBV11-1
clone size: NA
CDR3 protein: ASSLVGGLVTDTQY

J gene: TRBJ1-1
V gene: TRBV6-5
clone size: NA
CDR3 protein: ASSIRRGGTEAF

J gene: TRBJ1-2
V gene: TRBV28
clone size: NA
CDR3 protein: ASSHTDRAYGYT

J gene: TRBJ2-1
V gene: TRBV20-1
clone size: NA
CDR3 protein: SATSGSEQF

J gene: TRBJ2-1
V gene: TRBV28
clone size: NA
CDR3 protein: ASSLSPPNYNEQF

J gene: TRBJ2-5
V gene: TRBV10-3
clone size: NA
CDR3 protein: AISEQSWAGGQETQY

J gene: TRBJ2-3
V gene: TRBV11-2
clone size: NA
CDR3 protein: ASSLDRESVIGTQY

J gene: TRBJ2-7
V gene: TRBV15
clone size: NA
CDR3 protein: ATSRDRGGGSEQY

J gene: TRBJ2-2
V gene: TRBV11-3
clone size: NA
CDR3 protein: ASSYSITGELF

J gene: TRBJ2-1
V gene: TRBV4-3
clone size: NA
CDR3 protein: ASSRLQGATGNEQF

J gene: TRBJ2-7
V gene: TRBV4-3
clone size: once
CDR3 protein: ASSQHVRDSGTTYEQY

J gene: TRBJ1-2
V gene: TRBV6-6
clone size: NA
CDR3 protein: ASMAVDWYGYT

J gene: TRBJ2-1
V gene: TRBV6-5
clone size: NA
CDR3 protein: ASSAGQAAYNEQF

J gene: TRBJ2-7
V gene: TRBV6-6
clone size: NA
CDR3 protein: ASSYSTTSGANEQY

J gene: TRBJ2-5
V gene: TRBV4-2
clone size: few
CDR3 protein: ASSQGQGGQY

J gene: TRBJ2-3
V gene: TRBV2
clone size: NA
CDR3 protein: ASSEETSGGPSTDTQY

J gene: TRBJ2-1
V gene: TRBV6-5
clone size: NA
CDR3 protein: ASSYSTGYNEQF

J gene: TRBJ2-1
V gene: TRBV7-2
clone size: NA
CDR3 protein: ASSLWREFEQF

J gene: TRBJ2-5
V gene: TRBV28
clone size: NA
CDR3 protein: ASSLGGHETQY

J gene: TRBJ2-7
V gene: TRBV19
clone size: NA
CDR3 protein: ASSGTGDYEQY

J gene: TRBJ1-4
V gene: TRBV28
clone size: NA
CDR3 protein: ASSLSINEKLF

J gene: TRBJ2-5
V gene: TRBV6-5
clone size: NA
CDR3 protein: ASSTGQKTQY

J gene: TRBJ2-1
V gene: TRBV28
clone size: NA
CDR3 protein: ASSSPGTGVGNEQF

J gene: TRBJ1-5
V gene: TRBV10-3
clone size: NA
CDR3 protein: AIGTGGSQPQH